This T cell receptor beta chain is drawn from a study of spatial heterogeneity in lung cancer. At the level of the study: Any follow-up PBMC samples that were available went on to be sequenced, and the median time to follow-up was roughly two years after resection.

TCRdb independently ran MiXCR on the 5' RACE reads; one entry per CDR3 protein. The table lists roughly 10,000 distinct CDR3 sequences, roughly 22% of them singletons. CDR3 length: 14 amino acids. The ends lost 5 bases at V and 10 bases at J; junction bases unmatched: 9. Germline V gives CDR1 SQVTM, CDR2 ANQGSEA. Time point specified: blood at routine non-recurrence follow-up after resection. The TCR was taken from a male donor with early-stage non-small cell lung cancer. The chain has TRBV29-1 and TRBJ1-6; 9 bases match TRBD1. Material: PBMCs, obtained at follow-up. In nucleotides, the CDR3 is TGCAGCGTTAGAACAGGGGGCAGGGAATCACCCCTCCACTTT. It encodes CSVRTGGRESPLHF.